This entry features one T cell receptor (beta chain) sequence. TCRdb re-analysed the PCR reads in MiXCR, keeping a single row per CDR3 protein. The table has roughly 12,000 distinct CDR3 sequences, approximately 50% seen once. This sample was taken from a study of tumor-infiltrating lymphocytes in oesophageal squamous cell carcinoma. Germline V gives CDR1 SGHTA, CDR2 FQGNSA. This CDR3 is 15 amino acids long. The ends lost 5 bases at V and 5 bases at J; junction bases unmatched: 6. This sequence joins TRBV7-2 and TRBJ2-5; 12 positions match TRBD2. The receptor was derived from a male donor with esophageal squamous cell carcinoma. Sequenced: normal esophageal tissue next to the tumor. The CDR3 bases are TGTGCCAGCAGCCTCCAGACTAGCGGGGGCGAGACCCAGTACTTC. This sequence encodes CASSLQTSGGETQYF.